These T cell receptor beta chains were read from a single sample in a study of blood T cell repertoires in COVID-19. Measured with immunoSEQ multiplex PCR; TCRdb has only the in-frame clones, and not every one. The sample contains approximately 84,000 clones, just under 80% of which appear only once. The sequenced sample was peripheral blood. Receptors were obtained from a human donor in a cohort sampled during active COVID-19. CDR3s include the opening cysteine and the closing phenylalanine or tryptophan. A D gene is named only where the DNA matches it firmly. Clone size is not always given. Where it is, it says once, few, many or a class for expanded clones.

TGTGCCAGCAGTCCAATCCCGGGACAGGGCGTCACCGGGGAGCTGTTTTTT,CASSPIPGQGVTGELFF,TRBD1,-,TRBV28,TRBJ2-2
TGCGCCAGCAGCCGCTCGACAGCCCCGGAGACCCAGTACTTC,CASSRSTAPETQYF,-,-,TRBV5-1,TRBJ2-5
TGTGCCAGCTCTACACAGGGGAGCGGGGATACGCAGTATTTT,CASSTQGSGDTQYF,-,-,TRBV18,TRBJ2-3
TGTGCCAGCAGCTCCGGAGAGGGCACAGATACGCAGTATTTT,CASSSGEGTDTQYF,-,-,TRBV7-3,TRBJ2-3
TGTGCCAGCAGCCAGCGGGGCAGGGAGAGTGTTGGCTACACCTTC,CASSQRGRESVGYTF,-,-,TRBV3-1/TRBV3-2,TRBJ1-2
TGTGCCAGTACCCCCCCGGGACAGGGTGGCAATGAGCAGTTCTTC,CASTPPGQGGNEQFF,TRBD1,-,TRBV19,TRBJ2-1
TGCAGTGCTAGTTGGCATACAAAGGGGGAAAAACTGTTTTTT,CSASWHTKGEKLFF,-,few,TRBV20-1,TRBJ1-4
TGTGCCAGCTCAGGACAGGCGGGGCTCACCGGGGAGCTGTTTTTT,CASSGQAGLTGELFF,-,-,TRBV2,TRBJ2-2
TGTGCCAGCAGCCCCTGGACAGGATTAGCCAAAAACATTCAGTACTTC,CASSPWTGLAKNIQYF,TRBD1,-,TRBV7-2,TRBJ2-4
TGTGCCAGCAGCGTGGGACACTCTATAGTGGGGACCCAGTACTTC,CASSVGHSIVGTQYF,-,-,TRBV7-9,TRBJ2-5
TGTGCCAGCTCACCAGGCAGGATTGAAGAGACCCAGTACTTC,CASSPGRIEETQYF,-,-,TRBV18,TRBJ2-5
TGCAGTGCAAGTAGCCCGAACACCGGGGAGCTGTTTTTT,CSASSPNTGELFF,-,-,TRBV20-1,TRBJ2-2